These T cell receptor beta chains were read from a single sample in a study of technical replicates of blood from a few donors. Libraries were prepared by immunoSEQ multiplex PCR; TCRdb keeps only in-frame clonotypes and omits some of them. The sample consists of approximately 88,000 clones, 96% of them appearing once. The material sequenced was T cells isolated from PBMCs. Source of these receptors: a human donor in good health. The CDR3 runs from the conserved cysteine through the conserved F or W. Each record gives: CDR3 DNA, CDR3 protein, J gene, clone size, D gene, V gene. The D gene is left open where the match is weak. Rows may omit the clone size; those that give it use once, few, many or a size class.

TGTGCCAGTCGTCGAGCGGGAGAGTGGACCGGGGAGCTGTTTTTT	CASRRAGEWTGELFF	TRBJ2-2	.	TRBD2	TRBV19
TGTGCCAGCAGCGTAGGGCCGGGGATAAACACCGGGGAGCTGTTTTTT	CASSVGPGINTGELFF	TRBJ2-2	.	.	TRBV9
TGCGCCAGCAGCTTCGAGGGGGGGGCGGTAAACATTCAGTACTTC	CASSFEGGAVNIQYF	TRBJ2-4	.	.	TRBV5-1
TGTGCCAGCAGCCCTAGTGGCAGGGGGAACACTGAAGCTTTCTTT	CASSPSGRGNTEAFF	TRBJ1-1	.	.	TRBV7-8
TGCGCCAGCAGCCAAGAATCAGGGATTAACACTGAAGCTTTCTTT	CASSQESGINTEAFF	TRBJ1-1	.	.	TRBV4-3
TGCGCCAGCAGTCAATTGAGCGGGCCCGTTAATGAAAAACTGTTTTTT	CASSQLSGPVNEKLFF	TRBJ1-4	once	.	TRBV23-1
TGTGCCAGCAACGGGAGGCTCACCGGGGAGCTGTTTTTT	CASNGRLTGELFF	TRBJ2-2	.	TRBD2	TRBV6-1
TGCGCCAGCAGCCTAGGGACAGAGAATGAAGCTTTCTTT	CASSLGTENEAFF	TRBJ1-1	few	TRBD1	TRBV5-1
TGTGCCAGCAGCTTTATGGCTAGCGGAACCACAGATACGCAGTATTTT	CASSFMASGTTDTQYF	TRBJ2-3	.	TRBD2	TRBV7-9
TGTGCCTGGAGTGAACAGGGATGGAGCGGGGAGCTGTTTTTT	CAWSEQGWSGELFF	TRBJ2-2	.	.	TRBV30
TGTGCCTGGAGTACAAATGAGCAGTTCTTC	CAWSTNEQFF	TRBJ2-1	.	.	TRBV30
TGTGCCAGCAGCGGACAGGGGGGAAACACCATATATTTT	CASSGQGGNTIYF	TRBJ1-3	.	TRBD1	TRBV7-2
TGTGCCAGCAGAGATAGGGGGACCCCCTACAATGAGCAGTTCTTC	CASRDRGTPYNEQFF	TRBJ2-1	.	.	TRBV6-5
TGTGCCACCAGCTGGACAGGGTATAGGAATGAGCAGTTCTTC	CATSWTGYRNEQFF	TRBJ2-1	.	TRBD1	TRBV15
TGTGCCAGCAGCTCCGGGACTGAAGCTTTCTTT	CASSSGTEAFF	TRBJ1-1	.	.	TRBV6-5
TGTGCCATCAGTGTGTTCGGGGCTAGCGGGAGGGCGTTCTCCAATGAGCAGTTCTTC	CAISVFGASGRAFSNEQFF	TRBJ2-1	.	TRBD2	TRBV10-3
TGCGCCAGCAGCCAACTAAAGACAGGGCTCGGAAACACCATATATTTT	CASSQLKTGLGNTIYF	TRBJ1-3	.	TRBD1	TRBV4-3
TGTGCCAGCGGATGGGGGCGAGGGGGTTCTGGAAACACCATATATTTT	CASGWGRGGSGNTIYF	TRBJ1-3	.	.	TRBV4-2
TGTGCCAGCAGCTTAGAGGACGCGACAGCCTACTATGGCTACACCTTC	CASSLEDATAYYGYTF	TRBJ1-2	.	.	TRBV11-2
TGCGCCAGCAGCTTGCTCGGGGGGACGGAGGAAAAACTGTTTTTT	CASSLLGGTEEKLFF	TRBJ1-4	.	.	TRBV5-1
TGTGCCAGTAGCTTGGACAGGAGTACCTACGAGCAGTACTTC	CASSLDRSTYEQYF	TRBJ2-7	.	TRBD1	TRBV19
TGTGCCTGGAGTACAGGGGGGCACGAGCAGTACTTC	CAWSTGGHEQYF	TRBJ2-7	.	TRBD1	TRBV30
TGTGCCAGCAGCCCGGGACTAGCGGGAGCTCTGAACAATGAGCAGTTCTTC	CASSPGLAGALNNEQFF	TRBJ2-1	.	TRBD2	TRBV7-9
TGTGCCAGCATGAGGCAGATATACGAGCAGTACTTC	CASMRQIYEQYF	TRBJ2-7	.	.	TRBV13
TGTGCCAGCAGCACACTACAGGGGAAGGGTGAAAAACTGTTTTTT	CASSTLQGKGEKLFF	TRBJ1-4	.	TRBD1	TRBV9
TGTGCCAGCAGTTACTTAGCCTCCTACGAGCAGTACTTC	CASSYLASYEQYF	TRBJ2-7	.	.	TRBV6-6
TGTGCCATCAGCCGAGACAGTAATCAGCCCCAGCATTTT	CAISRDSNQPQHF	TRBJ1-5	.	.	TRBV10-3
TGCAGCGTTGGACAGCTCAATCAGCCCCAGCATTTT	CSVGQLNQPQHF	TRBJ1-5	.	.	TRBV29-1
TGTGCCAGCAGCCAAGAAGGGATCGCTACAGGCTACTACGAGCAGTACTTC	CASSQEGIATGYYEQYF	TRBJ2-7	.	.	TRBV14
TGTGCCAGCAGAGACACCTCGGGGAATCAGCCCCAGCATTTT	CASRDTSGNQPQHF	TRBJ1-5	.	.	TRBV6-1
TGTGCCAGCAGTAATGACATAGGATCTTTCAATGAGCAGTTCTTC	CASSNDIGSFNEQFF	TRBJ2-1	.	.	TRBV6-4
TGTGCCACCAGCAGAGTGGCTAGCGGGAGCACAGATACGCAGTATTTT	CATSRVASGSTDTQYF	TRBJ2-3	.	TRBD2	TRBV15
TGTGCCACCAGCAGCCCCAGACAGGGGAAAGTGACCCAGTACTTC	CATSSPRQGKVTQYF	TRBJ2-5	.	TRBD1	TRBV15
TGTGCCAGCAGCCTATGGGACACCAAATATGACCATGGCTACACCTTC	CASSLWDTKYDHGYTF	TRBJ1-2	once	.	TRBV7-8
TGTGCCATCAGTGCAGGGGGAGATAATGAAAAACTGTTTTTT	CAISAGGDNEKLFF	TRBJ1-4	.	TRBD1	TRBV10-3